The rows below give T cell receptor beta chains drawn from one sample of a study of CD8 T cells in Susac syndrome. Each CDR3 protein gets one entry after TCRdb re-called the immunoSEQ multiplex PCR reads with MiXCR. The sample shows some 100,000 distinct CDR3 sequences, about 96% of them seen only once. Sequences were obtained from CD4+ T cells from PBMCs. The receptors come from a human donor in good health. CDR3s include the opening cysteine and the closing phenylalanine or tryptophan. Each record gives: CDR3 protein, CDR3 DNA, D gene, J gene, clone size, V gene. D genes are given only for firm matches. The size of a clone is reported for some rows only, either as once, few or many, or as a class for expanded clones.

CASSLADGTYEQYF | TGTGCCAGCAGCTTAGCGGACGGGACCTACGAGCAGTACTTC | . | TRBJ2-7 | . | TRBV7-9
CSVDGGRTLYEQYF | TGCAGCGTTGATGGCGGGAGGACCCTATACGAGCAGTACTTC | TRBD2 | TRBJ2-7 | . | TRBV29-1
CASSLDGGPRTSYEQYF | TGCGCCAGCAGCTTGGACGGGGGGCCTCGAACCTCCTACGAGCAGTACTTC | . | TRBJ2-7 | once | TRBV5-1
CASSYSGENIQYF | TGTGCCAGCAGTTACTCGGGAGAAAACATTCAGTACTTC | . | TRBJ2-4 | . | TRBV6-5
CASGSGSRTGELFF | TGTGCCAGCGGTAGCGGGAGTCGCACCGGGGAGCTGTTTTTT | TRBD2 | TRBJ2-2 | . | TRBV2
CSVHRTAMNTEAFF | TGCAGCGTCCACAGGACAGCTATGAACACTGAAGCTTTCTTT | . | TRBJ1-1 | . | TRBV29-1
CASSSLAGEAEQYF | TGTGCCAGCAGTTCCCTGGCGGGAGAGGCCGAGCAGTACTTC | TRBD2 | TRBJ2-7 | . | TRBV28
CAWAPGPPREQYF | TGTGCCTGGGCACCCGGTCCTCCGCGCGAGCAGTACTTC | . | TRBJ2-7 | once | TRBV30
CASGTQAYEQYF | TGTGCCAGCGGGACCCAGGCCTACGAGCAGTACTTC | . | TRBJ2-7 | . | TRBV3-1
CASSPGNEQFF | TGTGCCAGTTCCCCTGGTAATGAGCAGTTCTTC | . | TRBJ2-1 | . | TRBV18
CASSRQGLFVNEQFF | TGTGCCAGTAGCCGACAGGGGCTTTTTGTCAATGAGCAGTTCTTC | TRBD1 | TRBJ2-1 | . | TRBV19
CASSTGSRNSPLHF | TGTGCCAGCAGTACAGGGAGCCGTAATTCACCCCTCCACTTT | . | TRBJ1-6 | . | TRBV9
CASSLPLGAGGTDTQYF | TGTGCCAGCAGCTTACCCCTAGGCGCGGGGGGCACAGATACGCAGTATTTT | TRBD2 | TRBJ2-3 | . | TRBV7-8
CASNFRANEKLFF | TGTGCCAGCAATTTCCGGGCTAATGAAAAACTGTTTTTT | . | TRBJ1-4 | . | TRBV27
CASSLGGRGELFF | TGTGCCAGCAGCTTAGGGGGACGCGGGGAGCTGTTTTTT | . | TRBJ2-2 | . | TRBV7-3
CASSLGVQRGVRAKNIQYF | TGTGCCAGCAGCTTAGGGGTTCAGAGGGGAGTGAGGGCCAAAAACATTCAGTACTTC | . | TRBJ2-4 | . | TRBV7-9
CASSSPGLAEGRDTQYF | TGTGCCAGCAGCTCTCCCGGACTAGCGGAGGGGAGGGATACGCAGTATTTT | TRBD2 | TRBJ2-3 | . | TRBV28
CSVEWWGDQETQYF | TGCAGCGTTGAATGGTGGGGGGACCAAGAGACCCAGTACTTC | . | TRBJ2-5 | . | TRBV29-1
CASYPAGGLYEQYF | TGTGCCAGTTACCCCGCAGGGGGCCTTTACGAGCAGTACTTC | TRBD1 | TRBJ2-7 | . | TRBV28
CASSSPSSLLSQETQYF | TGTGCCAGTAGTAGCCCCTCTAGCCTCCTAAGCCAAGAGACCCAGTACTTC | . | TRBJ2-5 | . | TRBV19
CASTRTSGGWAQYF | TGTGCCAGCACCCGGACTAGCGGGGGGTGGGCCCAGTACTTC | TRBD2 | TRBJ2-5 | . | TRBV12-3/TRBV12-4
CASSLRGITGELFF | TGTGCCAGCAGCTTACGAGGGATTACCGGGGAGCTGTTTTTT | . | TRBJ2-2 | . | TRBV11-2
CASSPDVGENYEQYF | TGTGCCAGCAGCCCCGATGTTGGGGAGAATTACGAGCAGTACTTC | . | TRBJ2-7 | . | TRBV12-3/TRBV12-4
CASSPITGGTQYF | TGTGCCAGTAGTCCTATAACCGGAGGGACCCAGTACTTC | . | TRBJ2-5 | . | TRBV19